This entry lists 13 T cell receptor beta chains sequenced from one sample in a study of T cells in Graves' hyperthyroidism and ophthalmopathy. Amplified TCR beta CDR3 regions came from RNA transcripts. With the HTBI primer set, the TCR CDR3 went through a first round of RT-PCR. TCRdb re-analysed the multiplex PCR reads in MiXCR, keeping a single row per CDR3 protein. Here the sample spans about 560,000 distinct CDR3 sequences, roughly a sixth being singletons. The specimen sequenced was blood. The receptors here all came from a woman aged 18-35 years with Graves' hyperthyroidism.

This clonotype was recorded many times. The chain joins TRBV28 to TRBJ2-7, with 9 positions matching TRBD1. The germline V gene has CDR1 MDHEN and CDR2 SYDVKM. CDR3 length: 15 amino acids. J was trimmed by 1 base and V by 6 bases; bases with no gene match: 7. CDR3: CASSPTGTGSYEQYF. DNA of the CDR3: TGTGCCAGCAGCCCTACCGGGACAGGGTCCTACGAGCAGTACTTC.

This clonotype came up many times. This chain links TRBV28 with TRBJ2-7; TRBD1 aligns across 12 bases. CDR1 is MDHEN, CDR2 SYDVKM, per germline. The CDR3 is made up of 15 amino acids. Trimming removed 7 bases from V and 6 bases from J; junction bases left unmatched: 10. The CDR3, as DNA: TGTGCCAGCAACCTCCCGGGACAGGGGGCTGGCGAGCAGTACTTC. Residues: CASNLPGQGAGEQYF.

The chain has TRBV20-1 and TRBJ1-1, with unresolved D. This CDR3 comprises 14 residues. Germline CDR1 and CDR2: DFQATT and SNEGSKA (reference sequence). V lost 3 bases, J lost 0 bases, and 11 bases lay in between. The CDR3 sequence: CSASSLLMNTEAFF. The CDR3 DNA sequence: TGCAGTGCTAGTTCGCTACTAATGAACACTGAAGCTTTCTTT.

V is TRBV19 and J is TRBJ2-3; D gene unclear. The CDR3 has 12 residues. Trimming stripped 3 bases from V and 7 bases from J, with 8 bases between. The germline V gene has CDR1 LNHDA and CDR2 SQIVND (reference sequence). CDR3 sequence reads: CASSMPPNTQYF. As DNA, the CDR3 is TGTGCCAGTAGTATGCCACCTAATACGCAGTATTTT.

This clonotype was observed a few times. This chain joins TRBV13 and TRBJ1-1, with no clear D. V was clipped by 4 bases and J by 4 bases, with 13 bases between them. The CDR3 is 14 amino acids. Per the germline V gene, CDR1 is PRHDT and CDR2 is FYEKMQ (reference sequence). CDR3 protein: CASSSNLGRTEAFF. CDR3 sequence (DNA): TGTGCCAGCAGCTCCAATCTCGGACGCACTGAAGCTTTCTTT.

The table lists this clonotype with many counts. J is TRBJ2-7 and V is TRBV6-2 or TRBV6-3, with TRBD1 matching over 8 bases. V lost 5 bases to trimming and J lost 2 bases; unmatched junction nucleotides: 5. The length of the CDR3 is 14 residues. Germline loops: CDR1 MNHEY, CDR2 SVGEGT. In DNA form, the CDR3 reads TGTGCCAGCAGTCACCAGGGGGCCACCTACGAGCAGTACTTC. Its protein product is CASSHQGATYEQYF.

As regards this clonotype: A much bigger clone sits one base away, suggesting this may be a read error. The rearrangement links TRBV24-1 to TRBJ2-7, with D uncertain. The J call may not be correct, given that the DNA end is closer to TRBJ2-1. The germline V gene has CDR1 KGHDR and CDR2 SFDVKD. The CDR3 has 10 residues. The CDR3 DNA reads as TGTGCCACCAGCACCTACGAGCAGTTCTTC. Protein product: CATSTYEQFF.

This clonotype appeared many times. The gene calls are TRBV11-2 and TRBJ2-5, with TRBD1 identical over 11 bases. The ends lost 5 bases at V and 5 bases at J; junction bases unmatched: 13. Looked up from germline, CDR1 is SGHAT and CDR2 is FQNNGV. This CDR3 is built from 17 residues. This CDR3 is CASSVRTGTGGGETQYF. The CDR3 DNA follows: TGTGCCAGCAGCGTCCGGACCGGGACAGGGGGGGGCGAGACCCAGTACTTC.

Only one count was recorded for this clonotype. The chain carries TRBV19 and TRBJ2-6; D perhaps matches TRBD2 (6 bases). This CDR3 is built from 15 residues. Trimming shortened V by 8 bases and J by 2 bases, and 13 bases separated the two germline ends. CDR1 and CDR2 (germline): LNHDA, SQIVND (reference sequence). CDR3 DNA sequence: TGTGCCAGTGCACTTGGAGGGGCTGGGGCCAACGTCCTGACTTTC. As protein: CASALGGAGANVLTF.

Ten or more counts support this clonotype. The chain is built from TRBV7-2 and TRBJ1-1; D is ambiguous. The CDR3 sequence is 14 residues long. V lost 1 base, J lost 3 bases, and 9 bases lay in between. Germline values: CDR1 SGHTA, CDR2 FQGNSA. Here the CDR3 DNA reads TGTGCCAGCAGCTTAGTGGGGTTCGACACTGAAGCTTTCTTT. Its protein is CASSLVGFDTEAFF. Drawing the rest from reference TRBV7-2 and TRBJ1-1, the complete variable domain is GAGVSQSPSNKVTEKGKDVELRCDPISGHTALYWYRQSLGQGLEFLIYFQGNSAPDKSGLPSDRFSAERTGGSVSTLTIQRTQQEDSAVYLCASSLVGFDTEAFFGQGTRLTVV.

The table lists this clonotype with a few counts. This CDR3 is CASSSAGAGTYEQYF. CDR3 DNA: TGTGCCAGCAGTTCCGCAGGGGCAGGGACCTACGAGCAGTACTTC. The chain links TRBV28 to TRBJ2-7; a weak D match, TRBD1 (6 bases). Germline V gene data show CDR1 as MDHEN and CDR2 as SYDVKM. The germline V and J ends were trimmed by 4 bases and 2 bases, with 15 bases remaining between them. The CDR3 is 15 residues long.

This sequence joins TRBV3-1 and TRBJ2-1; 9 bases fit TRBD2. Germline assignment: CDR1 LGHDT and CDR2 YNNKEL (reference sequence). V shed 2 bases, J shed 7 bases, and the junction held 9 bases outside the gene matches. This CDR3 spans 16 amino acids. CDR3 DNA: TGTGCCAGCAGCCAATCCATAGCGGGAGTCGGGAATGAGCAGTTCTTC. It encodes CASSQSIAGVGNEQFF.

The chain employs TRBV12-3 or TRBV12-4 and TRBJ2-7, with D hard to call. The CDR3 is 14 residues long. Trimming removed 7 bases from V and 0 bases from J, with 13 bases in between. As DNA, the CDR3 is TGTGCCAGCACCCCAGGACCCACCTCCTACGAGCAGTACTTC. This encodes CASTPGPTSYEQYF.